Listed here are 5 T cell receptor beta chains from one sample, sequenced in a study of cytomegalovirus exposure and HLA in healthy donors. PCR employed 60 Vbeta and 13 Jbeta primers. Measured with immunoSEQ multiplex PCR; TCRdb has only the in-frame clones, and not every one. Of approximately 140,000 clones in the sample, 82% are singletons; the top ten hold less than 3%. The sample was PBMCs. The receptors derive from a male donor in good health and CMV-seronegative.

The chain recombines TRBV11-1 with TRBJ2-7; D remains ambiguous. V lost 7 bases to trimming and J lost 0 bases, with 10 bases between them. The CDR3 runs to 13 residues. Germline CDR1 and CDR2: SGHAT and FQDESV (reference sequence). CDR3 in DNA: TGTGCCAGCAAATATGAGAGCTCCTACGAGCAGTACTTC. It yields the protein CASKYESSYEQYF.

V and J are TRBV14 and TRBJ2-2, with a tentative D call TRBD1 (6 bases). In germline, CDR1 is SGHDN, CDR2 FVKESK. V shed 6 bases and J shed 2 bases, with 7 bases lying between them. The CDR3 is made up of 13 amino acids. CDR3 nucleotides: TGTGCCAGCAGGGGGGCCAACACCGGGGAGCTGTTTTTT. Its translation is CASRGANTGELFF.

This chain links TRBV9 with TRBJ1-4; D unclear. Trimming removed 0 bases at V and 5 bases at J, with 11 bases between. The V gene's germline CDR1 is SGDLS and CDR2 YYNGEE. The CDR3 spans 15 residues. This chain's CDR3 is CASSVGWSGNEKLFF. DNA for the CDR3: TGTGCCAGCAGCGTAGGGTGGTCGGGAAATGAAAAACTGTTTTTT.

The chain employs TRBV19 and TRBJ1-1, with D tentatively TRBD1 (5 bases). V was cut by 2 bases and J by 5 bases, with 12 bases left in between. The CDR3 runs 14 residues. The V gene's germline CDR1 is LNHDA and CDR2 SQIVND (reference sequence). CDR3 DNA sequence: TGTGCCAGTAGTATAACGGGGGGAAGAACTGAAGCTTTCTTT. This encodes CASSITGGRTEAFF.

This clone was seen more than once but under ten times. The chain carries TRBV14 and TRBJ2-7; no definite D call. V gave up 2 bases and J gave up 4 bases, with 6 bases separating them. The CDR3 length is 12 residues. Germline V CDR1 and CDR2: SGHDN, FVKESK. The CDR3 spells CASSQKRYEQYF. The CDR3 region has the DNA TGTGCCAGCAGCCAAAAGAGATACGAGCAGTACTTC. The complete variable domain, with remaining parts taken from reference TRBV14 and TRBJ2-7, reads EAGVTQFPSHSVIEKGQTVTLRCDPISGHDNLYWYRRVMGKEIKFLLHFVKESKQDESGMPNNRFLAERTGGTYSTLKVQPAELEDSGVYFCASSQKRYEQYFGPGTRLTVT.